What follows are 23 T cell receptor beta chains derived from one specimen sequenced in a study of chemoradiotherapy in HPV16-positive cancers. Method: immunoSEQ multiplex PCR; TCRdb's copy keeps in-frame clones and lacks some. Of just under 550 clones in the sample, over 80% were seen once. This specimen consisted of tumor tissue, obtained from a patient who underwent chemoradiotherapy. The source of these receptors is a human donor with HPV-associated anogenital cancer.

J is TRBJ2-1 and V is TRBV13; the match to TRBD2 covers 11 bases. CDR1 and CDR2 from the germline V gene are PRHDT and FYEKMQ (reference sequence). This CDR3 comprises 13 residues. J lost 7 bases, V lost 6 bases, and 2 bases had no gene match. CDR3 sequence reads: CASRRLAGNEQFF. Written as DNA, the CDR3 is TGTGCCAGCAGAAGACTAGCGGGGAATGAGCAGTTCTTC.

The gene calls are TRBV2 and TRBJ1-4; no reliable D call. Trimming left V 4 bases short and J 4 bases short, with 13 bases between. The CDR3 is 15 residues long. Germline V gene data show CDR1 as SNHLY and CDR2 as FYNNEI. CDR3 bases: TGTGCCAGCAGTGTGGTAGGGTACTATAATGAAAAACTGTTTTTT. This codes for CASSVVGYYNEKLFF.

The J gene is TRBJ2-5, the V gene TRBV21-1; the table's D call, TRBD2, was not checked against the DNA. TRBV21-1 is a recognized pseudogene. The CDR3 totals 16 residues. The DNA of the CDR3 is TGTGCCACACAGACTCATAGCGGGGGGGCACAAGAGACCCAGTACTTC. Amino acids: CATQTHSGGAQETQYF.

This clone was recorded only once. The V gene is TRBV6-1, the J gene TRBJ2-2; TRBD1 agrees at 9 bases. The CDR3 extends over 16 amino acids. Germline values: CDR1 MNHNS, CDR2 SASEGT. Germline trimming cut 3 bases from V and 5 bases from J; bases unmatched to any gene: 7. CDR3 in amino acids: CASSEKGTGSTGELFF. DNA of the CDR3: TGTGCCAGCAGTGAGAAGGGGACAGGGAGTACCGGGGAGCTGTTTTTT.

This chain uses TRBV6-4 with TRBJ1-6, with TRBD1 identical over 7 bases. The CDR3 is 12 residues long. Germline loops: CDR1 MRHNA, CDR2 SNTAGT. Trimming at V came to 8 bases and at J to 10 bases, leaving 5 bases not matched to a gene. Here the CDR3 reads CASRQGDSPLHF. CDR3 DNA sequence: TGTGCCAGCCGACAGGGAGACTCACCCCTCCACTTT.

This chain links TRBV7-2 with TRBJ2-1; D possibly uses TRBD1 or TRBD2 (6 bases each). The CDR3 loop spans 14 amino acids. V dropped 6 bases and J dropped 8 bases, with 17 bases sitting between them. The germline gives CDR1 SGHTA, CDR2 FQGNSA. CDR3 region: CASSSHGGPDEQFF. The CDR3 coding sequence is TGTGCCAGCAGTTCCCATGGGGGGCCTGATGAGCAGTTCTTC.

This clone was counted only a few times. The chain carries TRBV6-5 and TRBJ1-1, with a possible D match to TRBD1 (6 bases). The V gene lost 2 bases and the J gene lost 1 base, with 8 bases spanning the gap. Germline V lookup: CDR1 MNHEY, CDR2 SVGAGI. This CDR3 has 14 amino acids. The CDR3 coding sequence is TGTGCCAGCAGTTACGTGGGGGCGAACACTGAAGCTTTCTTT. It translates to CASSYVGANTEAFF.

In this sample, this clone turned up once. This chain links TRBV9 with TRBJ1-1, with 8 bases identical to TRBD1. CDR1 is SGDLS, CDR2 YYNGEE, per germline. CDR3 size: 15 residues. V lost 4 bases, J lost 4 bases, and 9 bases stayed unmatched. CDR3 sequence: CASSNKQGERTEAFF. The CDR3 nucleotides are TGTGCCAGCAGCAATAAACAGGGGGAGCGCACTGAAGCTTTCTTT.

The rearrangement uses TRBV4-3 and TRBJ2-3; D may correspond to TRBD1 or TRBD2 (5 bases each). Germline V gene data show CDR1 as LGHNA and CDR2 as YSLEER. CDR3 length equals 15 residues. V was clipped by 0 bases and J by 5 bases, with 12 bases between them. The CDR3: CASSQESGPQDTQYF. Written as DNA, the CDR3 is TGCGCCAGCAGCCAAGAGTCGGGGCCCCAAGATACGCAGTATTTT.

The genes are TRBV6-1 and TRBJ2-3; 12 bases map to TRBD2. The ends lost 4 bases at V and 3 bases at J; junction bases unmatched: 11. This CDR3 is 18 amino acids long. In germline, CDR1 is MNHNS, CDR2 SASEGT. The CDR3 coding sequence is TGTGCCAGCAGTGGACTAGCGGGGGCGCCCGGGGGGACAGATACGCAGTATTTT. Translated, it gives CASSGLAGAPGGTDTQYF.

This chain uses TRBV13 with TRBJ2-3; no clear D. V lost 0 bases and J 2 bases, leaving 6 bases between the germline ends. The length of the CDR3 is 14 residues. Looked up from germline, CDR1 is PRHDT and CDR2 is FYEKMQ (reference sequence). The CDR3 coding sequence is TGTGCCAGCAGCTTAGGGGACCCCACAGATACGCAGTATTTT. Protein product: CASSLGDPTDTQYF. The full variable domain, rest sourced from reference TRBV13 and TRBJ2-3, is AAGVIQSPRHLIKEKRETATLKCYPIPRHDTVYWYQQGPGQDPQFLISFYEKMQSDKGSIPDRFSAQQFSDYHSELNMSSLELGDSALYFCASSLGDPTDTQYFGPGTRLTVL.

This chain links TRBV7-2 with TRBJ2-1; TRBD2 might be the D (6 bases). The germline CDR1 and CDR2 sequences are SGHTA and FQGNSA. V was cut by 4 bases and J by 4 bases, with 11 bases left in between. The CDR3 covers 14 residues. The CDR3 region has the DNA TGTGCCAGCAGCTCCGAGGCGGGATACAATGAGCAGTTCTTC. Its protein is CASSSEAGYNEQFF.

This rearrangement joins TRBV7-9 to TRBJ2-2; a possible D gene is TRBD2 (5 bases). The germline V gene encodes CDR1 SEHNR and CDR2 FQNEAQ (reference sequence). Deletions cut 5 bases from V and 8 bases from J, with 6 bases between. This CDR3 is 11 amino acids long. The DNA for the CDR3 is TGTGCCAGCAGCCCGGGAGGGGAGCTGTTTTTT. This encodes CASSPGGELFF. The full variable domain, in which reference TRBV7-9 and TRBJ2-2 provide the parts outside the CDR3, is DTGVSQNPRHKITKRGQNVTFRCDPISEHNRLYWYRQTLGQGPEFLTYFQNEAQLEKSRLLSDRFSAERPKGSFSTLEIQRTEQGDSAMYLCASSPGGELFFGEGSRLTVL.

V usage is TRBV6-1 and J usage is TRBJ1-2, with 9 bases fitting TRBD1. The CDR3 consists of 14 residues. The germline V gene encodes CDR1 MNHNS and CDR2 SASEGT. J was trimmed by 4 bases and V by 3 bases; bases with no gene match: 3. The CDR3 DNA reads TGTGCCAGCAGTGAGGGGACAGGGAGCTATGGCTACACCTTC. It yields the protein CASSEGTGSYGYTF.

The chain couples TRBV18 to TRBJ1-1, with 8 bases that match TRBD1. Looked up from germline, CDR1 is KGHSH and CDR2 is LQKENI. The CDR3 consists of 13 residues. V was clipped by 7 bases and J by 4 bases; unmatched bases: 5. The CDR3 reads CASLGQEGTEAFF. Here the CDR3 DNA reads TGTGCCAGCTTGGGACAGGAGGGCACTGAAGCTTTCTTT.

The chain links TRBV23-1 to TRBJ1-5; tentatively, D is TRBD1 (5 bases). TRBV23-1 is placed among ORFs of uncertain function. The CDR3 loop spans 16 amino acids. V dropped 1 base and J dropped 0 bases, with 10 bases sitting between them. As DNA, the CDR3 is TGCGCCAGCAGTCAATGGGACGTAGATAGCAATCAGCCCCAGCATTTT. It yields the protein CASSQWDVDSNQPQHF.

The CDR3 DNA reads as TGTGCCAGCAGCTCGGGATTATTAGAGACCCAGTACTTC. Translation: CASSSGLLETQYF. The J gene is TRBJ2-5, the V gene TRBV9; TRBD2 is a possible D gene (5 bases). The CDR3 is 13 amino acids. The germline V and J ends were trimmed by 4 bases and 4 bases, with 11 bases remaining between them. Germline V lookup: CDR1 SGDLS, CDR2 YYNGEE.

The gene calls are TRBV5-6 and TRBJ1-2, with a weak D call TRBD1 (6 bases). The germline V and J ends were trimmed by 4 bases and 4 bases, with 11 bases remaining between them. The CDR3 has 13 amino acids. Germline V gives CDR1 SGHDT, CDR2 YYEEEE. CDR3 nucleotides: TGTGCCAGCAGCGGCCCAGGGGTCTATGGCTACACCTTC. It specifies CASSGPGVYGYTF. The variable domain in full, completed from reference TRBV5-6 and TRBJ1-2, reads DAGVTQSPTHLIKTRGQQVTLRCSPKSGHDTVSWYQQALGQGPQFIFQYYEEEERQRGNFPDRFSGHQFPNYSSELNVNALLLGDSALYLCASSGPGVYGYTFGSGTRLTVV.

This clone has just a few counts. The chain recombines TRBV5-1 with TRBJ1-5; weak D call: TRBD1 (5 bases). Germline V gene data show CDR1 as SGHRS and CDR2 as YFSETQ. CDR3 length: 14 residues. V lost 2 bases and J lost 7, with 13 bases in between. CDR3 in amino acids: CASSFRDSTQPQHF. The CDR3 DNA is TGCGCCAGCAGCTTCCGGGACTCTACACAGCCCCAGCATTTT.

V and J are TRBV19 and TRBJ2-4; D might be TRBD1 (6 bases). The V gene's germline CDR1 is LNHDA and CDR2 SQIVND (reference sequence). Trimming took off 2 bases at V and 2 bases at J, with 16 bases between the two ends. The CDR3 totals 17 residues. CDR3 protein: CASSIRGEGVSKNIQYF. The CDR3 DNA follows: TGTGCCAGTAGTATAAGGGGTGAGGGGGTATCCAAAAACATTCAGTACTTC.

The V and J genes are TRBV7-2 and TRBJ2-1, with 7 bases aligning to TRBD1. Germline V lookup: CDR1 SGHTA, CDR2 FQGNSA. CDR3 size: 13 residues. Losses at the gene ends were 4 bases for V and 10 bases for J; bases not matched to a gene: 7. This CDR3 reads CASSSQQGNEQFF. The DNA of the CDR3 is TGTGCCAGCAGCTCTCAACAGGGGAACGAGCAGTTCTTC. The full variable domain, completed using reference TRBV7-2 and TRBJ2-1, is GAGVSQSPSNKVTEKGKDVELRCDPISGHTALYWYRQSLGQGLEFLIYFQGNSAPDKSGLPSDRFSAERTGGSVSTLTIQRTQQEDSAVYLCASSSQQGNEQFFGPGTRLTVL.

The chain carries TRBV11-2 and TRBJ2-7; possible D gene TRBD1, 7 bases. V was shortened by 5 bases and J by 6 bases, with 17 bases between the two germline ends. Germline CDR1 and CDR2: SGHAT and FQNNGV. CDR3 length: 14 amino acids. DNA for the CDR3: TGTGCCAGCAGCACGCGGGACAGTTTAAGCGAGCAGTACTTC. It is translated as CASSTRDSLSEQYF. Combining the CDR3 with reference TRBV11-2 and TRBJ2-7 gives the whole variable domain EAGVAQSPRYKIIEKRQSVAFWCNPISGHATLYWYQQILGQGPKLLIQFQNNGVVDDSQLPKDRFSAERLKGVDSTLKIQPAKLEDSAVYLCASSTRDSLSEQYFGPGTRLTVT.

This chain uses TRBV6-4 with TRBJ1-3; D is undetermined. Germline V gene data show CDR1 as MRHNA and CDR2 as SNTAGT. This CDR3 region has 15 residues. Trimming stripped 8 bases from V and 0 bases from J, with 14 bases between. CDR3 amino acids: CASPSLRISGNTIYF. The CDR3 DNA reads TGTGCCAGCCCTTCTCTTAGGATCTCTGGAAACACCATATATTTT.